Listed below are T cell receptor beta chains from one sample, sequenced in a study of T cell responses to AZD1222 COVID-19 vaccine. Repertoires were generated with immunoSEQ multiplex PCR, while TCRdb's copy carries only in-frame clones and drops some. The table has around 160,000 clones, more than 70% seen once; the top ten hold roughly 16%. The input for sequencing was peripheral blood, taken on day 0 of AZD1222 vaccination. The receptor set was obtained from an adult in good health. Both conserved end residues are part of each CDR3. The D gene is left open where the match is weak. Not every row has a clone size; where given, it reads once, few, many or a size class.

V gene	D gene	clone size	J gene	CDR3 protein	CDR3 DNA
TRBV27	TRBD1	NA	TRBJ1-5	CASSSDRDVLNQPQHF	TGTGCCAGCAGTTCCGACAGGGATGTGCTTAATCAGCCCCAGCATTTT
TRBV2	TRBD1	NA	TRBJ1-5	CASSDGRGRNQPQHF	TGTGCCAGCAGTGATGGCAGGGGGCGAAATCAGCCCCAGCATTTT
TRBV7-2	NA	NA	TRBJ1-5	CASSLGYGGIQPQHF	TGTGCCAGCAGCCTAGGCTACGGGGGGATACAGCCCCAGCATTTT
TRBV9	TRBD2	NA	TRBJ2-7	CASSPRLAAYEQYF	TGTGCCAGCAGCCCGAGACTAGCGGCCTACGAGCAGTACTTC
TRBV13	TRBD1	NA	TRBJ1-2	CASRNRGNAFYGYTF	TGTGCCAGCAGGAACAGGGGCAATGCCTTCTATGGCTACACCTTC
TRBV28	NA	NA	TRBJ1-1	CASRRRGGNTEAFF	TGTGCCAGCAGGCGGAGGGGGGGGAACACTGAAGCTTTCTTT
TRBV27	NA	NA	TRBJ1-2	CASTPGGIYGYTF	TGTGCCAGCACCCCGGGGGGAATCTATGGCTACACCTTC
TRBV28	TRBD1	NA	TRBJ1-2	CASSLQGAYGYTF	TGTGCCAGCAGTTTGCAGGGGGCCTACGGCTACACCTTC
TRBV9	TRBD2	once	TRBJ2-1	CASSVTSGVHEQFF	TGTGCCAGCAGCGTAACTAGCGGGGTTCATGAGCAGTTCTTC
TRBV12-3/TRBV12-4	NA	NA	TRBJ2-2	CASRRRDTGELFF	TGTGCCAGTCGGAGGCGTGACACCGGGGAGCTGTTTTTT
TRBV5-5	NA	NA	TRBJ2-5	CASSPITGGLVQETQYF	TGTGCCAGCAGTCCCATTACCGGGGGGCTCGTACAAGAGACCCAGTACTTC
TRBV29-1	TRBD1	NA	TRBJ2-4	CSASTGLGGNIQYF	TGCAGCGCCTCGACAGGGTTAGGTGGAAACATTCAGTACTTC
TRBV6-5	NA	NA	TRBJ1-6	CASKTGENSPLHF	TGTGCCAGCAAGACAGGCGAGAATTCACCCCTCCACTTT
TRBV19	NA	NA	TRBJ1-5	CASTSLGIHSNQPQHF	TGTGCCAGTACCTCCCTGGGCATTCATAGCAATCAGCCCCAGCATTTT
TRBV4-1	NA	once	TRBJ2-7	CASSQEGGAGTPGQYF	TGCGCCAGCAGCCAAGAGGGTGGGGCGGGGACTCCTGGGCAGTACTTC
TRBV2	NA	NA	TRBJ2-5	CASNARRNQETQYF	TGTGCCAGCAATGCCCGGCGGAACCAAGAGACCCAGTACTTC
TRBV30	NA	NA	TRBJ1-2	CAWSGGSGSYGYTF	TGTGCCTGGAGTGGGGGGTCTGGGAGCTATGGCTACACCTTC
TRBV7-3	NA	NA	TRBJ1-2	CASSLMGFPLTF	TGTGCCAGCAGCTTAATGGGGTTCCCCTTGACCTTC
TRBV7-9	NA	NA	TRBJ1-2	CASGTGTYGYTF	TGTGCCAGCGGAACAGGGACCTATGGCTACACCTTC
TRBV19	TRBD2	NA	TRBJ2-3	CASSLRGGTDTQYF	TGTGCCAGTAGTTTGCGGGGGGGCACAGATACGCAGTATTTT
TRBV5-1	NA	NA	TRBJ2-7	CASRGSPEDEQYF	TGCGCCAGCAGGGGCTCTCCTGAGGACGAGCAGTACTTC
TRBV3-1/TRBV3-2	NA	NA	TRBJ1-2	CASSFSREGYTF	TGTGCCAGCAGCTTCTCTCGAGAAGGCTACACCTTC